This T cell receptor beta chain was documented in a study of human T cells and chemical hapten exposure. On the study more broadly: Skin on the upper inner arm, approximately 2 cm by approximately 2 cm in size, was sensitized with 2% DPC. 0.01% DPC was applied to the upper back in patch tests, which were read at 6 days.

V lost 5 bases to trimming and J lost 6 bases, with 6 bases between them. The CDR3 sequence is 11 residues long. TCRdb used MiXCR to reprocess the RACE reads, holding one entry per CDR3 protein. Here the sample spans about 360,000 distinct CDR3 sequences, roughly 4.8% being singletons. Time point noted: patch test 1, 2 weeks after DPC sensitization. The treatment was: therapeutic diphenylcyclopropenone sensitization with weekly scalp DPC. This material consisted of whole blood, taken in connection with sensitization to the hapten diphenylcyclopropenone (DPC). The source of this sequence is a woman aged 45-59 years with alopecia areata. Some clones in this sample may be carry-over from other donors' samples. This chain joins TRBV12-3 or TRBV12-4 and TRBJ2-3, with D unclear. The CDR3 coding sequence is TGTGCCAGCAGTGCCGGGGATACGCAGTATTTT. It encodes CASSAGDTQYF.